The rows below give T cell receptor beta chains drawn from one sample of a study of T cells in Graves' hyperthyroidism and ophthalmopathy. TCRdb fed the multiplex PCR reads into MiXCR, producing one record per CDR3 protein. The data show under 300,000 distinct CDR3 sequences, 20% to 25% seen once. The sequenced material came from blood. The receptors come from a man aged 30 to 39 with Graves' ophthalmopathy. CDR3s include the opening cysteine and the closing phenylalanine or tryptophan. D genes are given only for firm matches. Size tells how often a clone was seen (once, few, many) or the class of an expanded clone, and some rows leave it out.

CDR3 protein: CSARDNDRLSGANVLTF
CDR3 DNA: TGCAGTGCTAGAGATAACGATCGACTCTCTGGGGCCAACGTCCTGACTTTC
J gene: TRBJ2-6
D gene: .
clone size: .
V gene: TRBV20-1

CDR3 protein: CASSLGGTNTGELFF
CDR3 DNA: TGTGCCAGCAGTTTGGGCGGGACGAACACCGGGGAGCTGTTTTTT
J gene: TRBJ2-2
D gene: .
clone size: many
V gene: TRBV12-3/TRBV12-4

CDR3 protein: CASSYEGSSTEAFF
CDR3 DNA: TGTGCCAGCAGTTACGAGGGTAGTTCTACTGAAGCTTTCTTT
J gene: TRBJ1-1
D gene: .
clone size: few
V gene: TRBV6-2/TRBV6-3

CDR3 protein: CASSWTSGSGVYNEQFF
CDR3 DNA: TGTGCCAGCAGTTGGACTAGCGGGAGCGGTGTCTACAATGAGCAGTTCTTC
J gene: TRBJ2-1
D gene: TRBD2
clone size: .
V gene: TRBV12-3/TRBV12-4

CDR3 protein: CASSLLFSSVSTDTQYF
CDR3 DNA: TGTGCCAGCAGCTTACTCTTCTCTAGCGTAAGCACAGATACGCAGTATTTT
J gene: TRBJ2-3
D gene: .
clone size: many
V gene: TRBV11-2

CDR3 protein: CSASRAGVSYEQYF
CDR3 DNA: TGCAGTGCTAGTCGAGCGGGGGTTTCCTACGAGCAGTACTTC
J gene: TRBJ2-7
D gene: TRBD2
clone size: many
V gene: TRBV20-1

CDR3 protein: CASSPRDAGELFF
CDR3 DNA: TGTGCCAGCTCACCACGGGATGCCGGGGAGCTGTTTTTT
J gene: TRBJ2-2
D gene: .
clone size: many
V gene: TRBV18

CDR3 protein: CASSPPGSSDIQYF
CDR3 DNA: TGTGCCAGCAGTCCCCCGGGTAGTTCGGACATTCAGTACTTC
J gene: TRBJ2-4
D gene: .
clone size: .
V gene: TRBV28

CDR3 protein: CASSGNLDTQYF
CDR3 DNA: TGTGCCAGCAGTGGGAATCTGGATACGCAGTATTTT
J gene: TRBJ2-3
D gene: .
clone size: .
V gene: TRBV2

CDR3 protein: CASRRQGAGTEAFF
CDR3 DNA: TGTGCCAGCAGGAGACAGGGGGCAGGCACTGAAGCTTTCTTT
J gene: TRBJ1-1
D gene: TRBD1
clone size: many
V gene: TRBV2

CDR3 protein: CASSGDSSNQPQHF
CDR3 DNA: TGTGCCAGCAGTGGTGACAGTAGCAATCAGCCCCAGCATTTT
J gene: TRBJ1-5
D gene: .
clone size: .
V gene: TRBV2

CDR3 protein: CASSGASSGANVLTF
CDR3 DNA: TGTGCCAGCAGTGGTGCCTCCTCTGGGGCCAACGTCCTGACTTTC
J gene: TRBJ2-6
D gene: .
clone size: few
V gene: TRBV2

CDR3 protein: CSARDEAGLYNEQFF
CDR3 DNA: TGCAGTGCTAGAGATGAGGCGGGACTCTACAATGAGCAGTTCTTC
J gene: TRBJ2-1
D gene: .
clone size: .
V gene: TRBV20-1